This T cell receptor (beta chain) is from a study of cytomegalovirus exposure and HLA in healthy donors. Profiled with immunoSEQ multiplex PCR; TCRdb holds only in-frame clones, not every one. The table includes around 300,000 clones, roughly 85% detected once. Germline CDR1 and CDR2: SGHAT and FQNNGV. CDR3 size: 16 residues. The junction had 8 bases not matched to a gene; V was cut back by 0 bases and J by 5 bases. The J gene is TRBJ2-7, the V gene TRBV11-2; 9 bases align to TRBD2. The receptor was derived from a woman between 18 and 30 years old in good health and CMV-seronegative. Sequencing was performed on PBMCs. The CDR3 is CASSLEGASGVDEQYF. CDR3 nucleotides: TGTGCCAGCAGCTTAGAAGGGGCTAGCGGGGTTGACGAGCAGTACTTC.